This T cell receptor (beta chain) emerged from a study of T cells in Graves' hyperthyroidism and ophthalmopathy. Trimming took off 5 bases at V and 4 bases at J, with 12 bases between the two ends. The CDR3 loop spans 12 amino acids. Germline CDR1 and CDR2: SQVTM and ANQGSEA. Amplified regions were TCR beta CDR3 sequences from RNA transcripts. First-round RT-PCR of the TCR CDR3 relied on the HTBI primer set. MiXCR was run by TCRdb on the multiplex PCR reads, yielding one entry per CDR3 protein. The repertoire holds around 430,000 distinct CDR3 sequences, with about 15% as singletons. Sequenced sample: blood. The sequence was collected from a woman aged 25 to 39 with Graves' hyperthyroidism. The chain uses TRBV29-1 and TRBJ2-7; D perhaps matches TRBD2 (5 bases). In DNA, the CDR3 is TGCAGCGTTAAAACCCGGGGTTACGAGCAGTACTTC. Protein sequence: CSVKTRGYEQYF.